The clone carrying this T cell receptor (beta chain) was picked up many times. What it binds is unknown. The entry originates in a study of early T cells in non-severe SARS-CoV-2 infection. Broader study findings: VDJdb matches were skewed toward anti-spike CD8 T cell responses.

TCRdb called the 5' RACE reads again in MiXCR, with one record for every CDR3 protein. The repertoire holds approximately 39,000 distinct CDR3 sequences, with roughly 6.8% as singletons. Trimming stripped 0 bases from V and 5 bases from J, with 8 bases between. Germline lookup yields CDR1 SGHDT and CDR2 YYEEEE. This CDR3 has 13 amino acids. The V gene is TRBV5-6, the J gene TRBJ2-5; D remains unclear. The TCR was taken from an adult who was a healthcare worker with PCR-confirmed SARS-CoV-2 infection or an uninfected control (not recorded which). Sequencing was performed on whole blood, taken at baseline. CDR3: CASSLGLVETQYF. The CDR3 DNA is TGTGCCAGCAGCTTGGGGTTGGTGGAGACCCAGTACTTC. Full variable domain (outside the CDR3, taken from reference TRBV5-6 and TRBJ2-5): DAGVTQSPTHLIKTRGQQVTLRCSPKSGHDTVSWYQQALGQGPQFIFQYYEEEERQRGNFPDRFSGHQFPNYSSELNVNALLLGDSALYLCASSLGLVETQYFGPGTRLLVL.